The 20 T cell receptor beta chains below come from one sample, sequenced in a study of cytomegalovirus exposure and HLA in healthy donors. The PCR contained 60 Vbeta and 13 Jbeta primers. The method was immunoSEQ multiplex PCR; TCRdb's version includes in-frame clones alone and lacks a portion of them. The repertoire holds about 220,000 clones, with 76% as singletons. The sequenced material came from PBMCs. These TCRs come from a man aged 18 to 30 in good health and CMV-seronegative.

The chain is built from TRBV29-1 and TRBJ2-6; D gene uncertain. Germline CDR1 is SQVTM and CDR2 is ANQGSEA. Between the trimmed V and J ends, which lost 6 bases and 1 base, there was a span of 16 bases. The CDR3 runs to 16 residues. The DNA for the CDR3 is TGCAGCGTATGGTTCCCTGGGCTGTCTGGGGCCAACGTCCTGACTTTC. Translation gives CSVWFPGLSGANVLTF.

The CDR3 DNA reads TGTGCCAGCAGTCCCCTATCCTCTGGGGCCAACGTCCTGACTTTC. Translating gives CASSPLSSGANVLTF. The chain links TRBV6-5 to TRBJ2-6; no firm D call. Trimming stripped 5 bases from V and 0 bases from J, with 8 bases between. This CDR3 has 15 residues. Germline V gene data show CDR1 as MNHEY and CDR2 as SVGAGI.

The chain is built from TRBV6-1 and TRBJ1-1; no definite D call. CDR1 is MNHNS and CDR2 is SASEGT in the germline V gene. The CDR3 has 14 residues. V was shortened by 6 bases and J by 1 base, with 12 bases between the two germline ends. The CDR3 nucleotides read TGTGCCAGCAGCGGACGGGCGGGGAACACTGAAGCTTTCTTT. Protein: CASSGRAGNTEAFF.

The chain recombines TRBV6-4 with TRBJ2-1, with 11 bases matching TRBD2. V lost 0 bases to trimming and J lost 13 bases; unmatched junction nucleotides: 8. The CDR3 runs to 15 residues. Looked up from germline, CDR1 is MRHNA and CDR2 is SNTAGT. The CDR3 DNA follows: TGTGCCAGCAGTGACTCGACTAGCGGGGAGGGCGCTCAGTTCTTC. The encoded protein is CASSDSTSGEGAQFF.

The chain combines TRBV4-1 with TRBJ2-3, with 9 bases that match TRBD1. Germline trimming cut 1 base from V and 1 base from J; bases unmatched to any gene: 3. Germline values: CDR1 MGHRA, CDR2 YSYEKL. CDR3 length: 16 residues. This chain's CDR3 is CASSQARTGGTDTQYF. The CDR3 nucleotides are TGCGCCAGCAGCCAAGCTCGGACAGGGGGCACAGATACGCAGTATTTT.

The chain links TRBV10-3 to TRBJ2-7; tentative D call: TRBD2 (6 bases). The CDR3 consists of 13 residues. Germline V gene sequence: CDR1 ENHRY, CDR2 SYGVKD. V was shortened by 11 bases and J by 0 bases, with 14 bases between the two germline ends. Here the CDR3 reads CASGGFSSYEQYF. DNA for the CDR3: TGTGCCTCCGGGGGTTTTAGCTCCTACGAGCAGTACTTC.

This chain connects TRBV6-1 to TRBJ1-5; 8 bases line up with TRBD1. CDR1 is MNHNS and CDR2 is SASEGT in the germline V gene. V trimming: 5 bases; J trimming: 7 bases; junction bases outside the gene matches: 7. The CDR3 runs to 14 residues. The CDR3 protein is CASSPSGGGQPQHF. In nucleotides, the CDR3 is TGTGCCAGCAGTCCATCAGGGGGCGGACAGCCCCAGCATTTT.

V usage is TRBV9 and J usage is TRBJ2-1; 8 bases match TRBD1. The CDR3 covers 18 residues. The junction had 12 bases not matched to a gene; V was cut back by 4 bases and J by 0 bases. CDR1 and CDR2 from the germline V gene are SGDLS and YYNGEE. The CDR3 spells CASSKIRDRTDSYNEQFF. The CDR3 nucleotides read TGTGCCAGCAGCAAGATCCGGGACAGGACCGACTCCTACAATGAGCAGTTCTTC.

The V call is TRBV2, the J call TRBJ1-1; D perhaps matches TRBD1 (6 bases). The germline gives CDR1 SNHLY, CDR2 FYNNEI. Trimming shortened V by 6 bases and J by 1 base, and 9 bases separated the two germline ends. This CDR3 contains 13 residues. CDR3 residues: CASSYRANTEAFF. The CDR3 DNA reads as TGTGCCAGCAGCTACAGGGCGAACACTGAAGCTTTCTTT.

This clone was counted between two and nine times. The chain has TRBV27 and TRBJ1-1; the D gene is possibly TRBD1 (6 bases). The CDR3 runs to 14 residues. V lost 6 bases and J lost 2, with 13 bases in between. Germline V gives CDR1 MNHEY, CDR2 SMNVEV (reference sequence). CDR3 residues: CASSAGDANTEAFF. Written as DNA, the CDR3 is TGTGCCAGCAGCGCAGGGGATGCAAACACTGAAGCTTTCTTT.

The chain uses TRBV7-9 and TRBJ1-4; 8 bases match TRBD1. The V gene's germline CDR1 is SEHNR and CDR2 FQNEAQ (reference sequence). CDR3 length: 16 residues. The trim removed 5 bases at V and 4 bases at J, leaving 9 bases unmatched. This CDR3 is CASSPGGAGVNEKLFF. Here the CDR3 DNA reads TGTGCCAGCAGCCCAGGGGGCGCGGGCGTTAATGAAAAACTGTTTTTT.

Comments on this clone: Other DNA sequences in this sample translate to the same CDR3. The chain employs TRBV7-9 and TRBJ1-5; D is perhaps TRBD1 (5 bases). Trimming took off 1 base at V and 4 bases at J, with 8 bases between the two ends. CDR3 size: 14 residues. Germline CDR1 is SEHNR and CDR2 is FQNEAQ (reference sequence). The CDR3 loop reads CASSLGGLNQPQHF. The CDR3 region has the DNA TGTGCCAGCAGCTTAGGGGGACTAAATCAGCCCCAGCATTTT. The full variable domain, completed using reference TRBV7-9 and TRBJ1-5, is DTGVSQNPRHKITKRGQNVTFRCDPISEHNRLYWYRQTLGQGPEFLTYFQNEAQLEKSRLLSDRFSAERPKGSFSTLEIQRTEQGDSAMYLCASSLGGLNQPQHFGDGTRLSIL.

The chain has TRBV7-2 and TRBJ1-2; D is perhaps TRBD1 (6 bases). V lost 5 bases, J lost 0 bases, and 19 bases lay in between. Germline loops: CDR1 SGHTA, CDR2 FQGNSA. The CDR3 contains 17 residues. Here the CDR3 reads CASSIQGLLAANYGYTF. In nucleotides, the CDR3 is TGTGCCAGCAGCATACAGGGCCTCTTGGCTGCTAACTATGGCTACACCTTC.

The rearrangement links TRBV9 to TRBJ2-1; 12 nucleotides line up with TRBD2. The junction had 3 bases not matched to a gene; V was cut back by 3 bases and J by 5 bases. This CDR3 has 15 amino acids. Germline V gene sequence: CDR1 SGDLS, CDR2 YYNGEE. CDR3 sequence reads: CASSDRLAGDNEQFF. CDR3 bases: TGTGCCAGCAGCGACCGACTAGCGGGGGACAATGAGCAGTTCTTC.

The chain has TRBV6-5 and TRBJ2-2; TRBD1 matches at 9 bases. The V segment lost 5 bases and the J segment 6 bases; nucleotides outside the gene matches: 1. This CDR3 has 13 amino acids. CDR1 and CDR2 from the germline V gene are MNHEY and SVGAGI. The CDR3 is CASSRQGAGELFF. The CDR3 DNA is TGTGCCAGCAGTCGACAGGGGGCCGGGGAGCTGTTTTTT.

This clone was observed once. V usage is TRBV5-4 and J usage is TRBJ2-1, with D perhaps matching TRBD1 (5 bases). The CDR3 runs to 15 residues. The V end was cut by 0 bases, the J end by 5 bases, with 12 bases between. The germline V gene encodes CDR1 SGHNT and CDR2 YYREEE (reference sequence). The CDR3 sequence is CASSLGQTFNNEQFF. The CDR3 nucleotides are TGTGCCAGCAGCTTGGGACAGACCTTTAACAATGAGCAGTTCTTC. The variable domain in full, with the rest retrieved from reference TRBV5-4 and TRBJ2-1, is ETGVTQSPTHLIKTRGQQVTLRCSSQSGHNTVSWYQQALGQGPQFIFQYYREEENGRGNFPPRFSGLQFPNYSSELNVNALELDDSALYLCASSLGQTFNNEQFFGPGTRLTVL.

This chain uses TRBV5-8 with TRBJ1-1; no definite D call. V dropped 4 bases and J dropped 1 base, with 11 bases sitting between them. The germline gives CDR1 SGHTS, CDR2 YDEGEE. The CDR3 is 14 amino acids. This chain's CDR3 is CASSPRGGNTEAFF. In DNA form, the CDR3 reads TGTGCCAGCAGCCCCCGGGGAGGGAACACTGAAGCTTTCTTT.

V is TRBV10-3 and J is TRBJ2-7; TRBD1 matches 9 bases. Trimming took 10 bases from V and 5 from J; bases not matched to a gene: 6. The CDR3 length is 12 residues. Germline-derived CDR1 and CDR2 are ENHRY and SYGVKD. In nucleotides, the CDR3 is TGTGCCACAGGACAGGGGTCGGACGAGCAGTACTTC. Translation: CATGQGSDEQYF.

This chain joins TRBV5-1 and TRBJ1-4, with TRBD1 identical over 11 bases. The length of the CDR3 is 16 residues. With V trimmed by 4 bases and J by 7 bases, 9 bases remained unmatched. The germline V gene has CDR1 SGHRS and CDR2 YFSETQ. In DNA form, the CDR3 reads TGCGCCAGCAGCGCGGGACAGGGGGGCATTGTTGAAAAACTGTTTTTT. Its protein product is CASSAGQGGIVEKLFF.

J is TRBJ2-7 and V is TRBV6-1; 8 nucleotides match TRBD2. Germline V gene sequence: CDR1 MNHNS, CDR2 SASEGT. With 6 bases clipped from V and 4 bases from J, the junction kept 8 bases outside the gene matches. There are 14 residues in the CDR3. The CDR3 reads CASRVAGLSYEQYF. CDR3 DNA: TGTGCCAGCAGAGTAGCGGGACTTTCATACGAGCAGTACTTC.